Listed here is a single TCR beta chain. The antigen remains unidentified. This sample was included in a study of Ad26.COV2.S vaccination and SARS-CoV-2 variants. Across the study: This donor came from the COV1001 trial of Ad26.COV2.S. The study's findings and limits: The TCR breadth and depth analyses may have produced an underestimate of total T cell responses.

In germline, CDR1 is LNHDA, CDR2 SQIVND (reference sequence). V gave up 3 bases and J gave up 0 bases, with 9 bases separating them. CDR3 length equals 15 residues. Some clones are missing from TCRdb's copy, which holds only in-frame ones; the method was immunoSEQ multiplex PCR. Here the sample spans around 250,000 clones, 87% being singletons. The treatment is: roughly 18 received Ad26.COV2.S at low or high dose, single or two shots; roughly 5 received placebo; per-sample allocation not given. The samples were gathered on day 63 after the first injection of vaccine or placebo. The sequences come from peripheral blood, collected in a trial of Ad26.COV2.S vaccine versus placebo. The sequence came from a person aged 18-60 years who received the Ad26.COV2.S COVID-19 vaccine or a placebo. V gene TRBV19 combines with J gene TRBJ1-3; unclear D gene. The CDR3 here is CASSITGSSGNTIYF. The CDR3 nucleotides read TGTGCCAGTAGTATTACCGGATCCTCTGGAAACACCATATATTTT.